The clone carrying this TCR beta chain was recorded many times. Antigen: not known. This entry comes from a study of CD8 T cells in ankylosing spondylitis. General observations from the study: Some motif variants were previously reported in reactive arthritis synovial fluid and blood.

Generation of TCR beta libraries employed quantitative 5'-RACE incorporating molecular barcodes. TCRdb reprocessed the 5' RACE reads with MiXCR, giving one entry per CDR3 protein. The sample gives about 160,000 distinct CDR3 sequences, roughly 18% of which show up once; approximately 7.6% is in the top ten. Germline values: CDR1 DFQATT, CDR2 SNEGSKA (reference sequence). With V trimmed by 5 bases and J by 0 bases, 5 bases remained unmatched. The CDR3 has 14 amino acids. The rearrangement links TRBV20-1 to TRBJ2-7, with TRBD1 matching 9 bases. Sample: blood, either unsorted or a sorted T cell fraction (not recorded which). This sequence was found in a male donor with ankylosing spondylitis or in good health (not recorded which). CDR3 amino acids: CSARTGGSSYEQYF. The DNA for the CDR3 is TGCAGTGCTCGAACAGGGGGCAGCTCCTACGAGCAGTACTTC.